The 21 T cell receptor beta chains given below trace back to one sample, sequenced in a study of blood T cell repertoires in COVID-19. Libraries were prepared by immunoSEQ multiplex PCR; TCRdb keeps only in-frame clonotypes and omits some of them. Of roughly 160,000 clones in the sample, around 79% were seen once. Material for sequencing was peripheral blood. The receptors here all came from a woman between 55 and 75 years old with COVID-19, enrolled during active disease.

V and J are TRBV5-1 and TRBJ2-7; TRBD1 might be the D (6 bases). Germline loops: CDR1 SGHRS, CDR2 YFSETQ. Trimming stripped 3 bases from V and 6 bases from J, with 22 bases between. CDR3 length: 16 amino acids. The CDR3 DNA is TGCGCCAGCAGCTCGGTACCAGGGGTCGGGGATAGCGAGCAGTACTTC. Protein sequence: CASSSVPGVGDSEQYF.

This chain connects TRBV5-1 to TRBJ1-6, with 10 positions matching TRBD1. The CDR3 sequence is 15 residues long. V lost 5 bases to trimming and J lost 8 bases; unmatched junction nucleotides: 7. Germline CDR1 reads SGHRS; CDR2 reads YFSETQ. The CDR3 sequence is CASRPPGQGYSPLHF. The CDR3 DNA reads TGCGCCAGCAGACCGCCGGGACAGGGGTATTCACCCCTCCACTTT.

This clone was recorded once. The gene calls are TRBV11-2 and TRBJ2-5, with D possibly being TRBD2 (6 bases). The CDR3 has 15 amino acids. Per germline, CDR1 SGHAT and CDR2 FQNNGV. V lost 3 bases, J lost 5 bases, and 16 bases lay in between. CDR3 sequence reads: CASSLSSGRWETQYF. CDR3 coding DNA: TGTGCCAGCAGCTTGTCCTCAGGGAGGTGGGAGACCCAGTACTTC.

V gene TRBV19 combines with J gene TRBJ2-3, with 11 positions matching TRBD2. Trimming removed 7 bases from V and 2 bases from J; junction bases left unmatched: 8. The CDR3 sequence is 16 residues long. The V gene's germline CDR1 is LNHDA and CDR2 SQIVND (reference sequence). CDR3 in DNA: TGTGCCAGTACCTCCGGGACTAGCGGATACACAGATACGCAGTATTTT. It yields the protein CASTSGTSGYTDTQYF. The full variable domain, with the rest looked up from reference TRBV19 and TRBJ2-3, is DGGITQSPKYLFRKEGQNVTLSCEQNLNHDAMYWYRQDPGQGLRLIYYSQIVNDFQKGDIAEGYSVSREKKESFPLTVTSAQKNPTAFYLCASTSGTSGYTDTQYFGPGTRLTVL.

The chain joins TRBV20-1 to TRBJ1-5; D unresolved. The germline CDR1 and CDR2 sequences are DFQATT and SNEGSKA (reference sequence). The CDR3 covers 12 residues. With 3 bases removed from V and 7 bases from J, the gap between germline ends came to 10 bases. The CDR3 DNA follows: TGCAGTGCTAGTGGCAGAGGGCAGCCCCAGCATTTT. It specifies CSASGRGQPQHF.

The chain combines TRBV5-6 with TRBJ2-5, with TRBD1 identical over 7 bases. The length of the CDR3 is 14 residues. Germline trimming cut 4 bases from V and 4 bases from J; bases unmatched to any gene: 7. The germline V gene encodes CDR1 SGHDT and CDR2 YYEEEE. The CDR3 spells CASSTPGQLETQYF. The CDR3 coding sequence is TGTGCCAGCAGCACTCCGGGACAGCTAGAGACCCAGTACTTC. The complete variable domain, with remaining parts taken from reference TRBV5-6 and TRBJ2-5, reads DAGVTQSPTHLIKTRGQQVTLRCSPKSGHDTVSWYQQALGQGPQFIFQYYEEEERQRGNFPDRFSGHQFPNYSSELNVNALLLGDSALYLCASSTPGQLETQYFGPGTRLLVL.

This clone was counted a few times. The CDR3 region is CAWNHGPSGSYEQYF. CDR3 nucleotide sequence: TGTGCCTGGAATCATGGCCCCAGCGGGAGCTACGAGCAGTACTTC. The rearrangement joins TRBV30 to TRBJ2-7; 8 bases agree with TRBD2. The CDR3 covers 15 residues. V shed 4 bases and J 3 bases; nucleotides not matched to a gene: 11. Germline V gene data show CDR1 as GTSNPN and CDR2 as SVGIG (reference sequence). The variable domain in full, completed from reference TRBV30 and TRBJ2-7, reads SQTIHQWPATLVQPVGSPLSLECTVEGTSNPNLYWYRQAAGRGLQLLFYSVGIGQISSEVPQNLSASRPQDRQFILSSKKLLLSDSGFYLCAWNHGPSGSYEQYFGPGTRLTVT.

The chain joins TRBV5-1 to TRBJ2-7; TRBD2 matches at 14 bases. The V gene end was trimmed by 4 bases and the J gene end by 6 bases; junction bases not matched to a gene: 3. There are 14 residues in the CDR3. CDR1 and CDR2 from the germline V gene are SGHRS and YFSETQ. The CDR3 DNA sequence: TGCGCCAGCAGCGGGACTAGCGGGAGCCCCGAGCAGTACTTC. Its translation: CASSGTSGSPEQYF.

The chain recombines TRBV5-6 with TRBJ2-7, with D tentatively TRBD2 (5 bases). The CDR3 has 14 amino acids. CDR1 and CDR2 from the germline V gene are SGHDT and YYEEEE. Deletions cut 2 bases from V and 4 bases from J, with 13 bases between. This CDR3 is CASSFLVPGYEQYV. CDR3 nucleotide sequence: TGTGCCAGCAGCTTTCTGGTCCCGGGGTACGAGCAGTACGTC.

A remark on this clone: At one of its ends the junction is not consistent with the germline gene, which may arise from a read error. The DNA of the CDR3 is TGTGCCAGCAGACAAGCCTGGGGAGTGGGCTATGGCTACACCTTC. This gives the protein CASRQAWGVGYGYTF. V and J are TRBV3-1 (or the pseudogene TRBV3-2) and TRBJ1-2; D unclear. CDR3 size: 15 residues. Per germline, CDR1 LGHDT and CDR2 YNNKEL (reference sequence).

In this sample, this clone turned up a few times. This chain joins TRBV6-5 and TRBJ1-5, with D possibly being TRBD1 (5 bases). The CDR3 is 13 residues long. In germline, CDR1 is MNHEY, CDR2 SVGAGI. V lost 8 bases to trimming and J lost 7 bases, with 15 bases between them. The CDR3 is CASATVSEQPQHF. CDR3 nucleotides: TGTGCCAGCGCGACAGTTTCAGAACAGCCCCAGCATTTT.

This chain joins TRBV7-2 and TRBJ2-3, with D possibly matching TRBD2 (6 bases). The V end was cut by 7 bases, the J end by 1 base, with 21 bases between. The germline CDR1 and CDR2 sequences are SGHTA and FQGNSA. The CDR3 sequence is 17 residues long. CDR3 in amino acids: CASTFGGVQRGTDTQYF. CDR3 nucleotide sequence: TGTGCCAGCACCTTTGGCGGGGTTCAGAGGGGCACAGATACGCAGTATTTT. The full variable domain, in which reference TRBV7-2 and TRBJ2-3 provide the parts outside the CDR3, is GAGVSQSPSNKVTEKGKDVELRCDPISGHTALYWYRQSLGQGLEFLIYFQGNSAPDKSGLPSDRFSAERTGGSVSTLTIQRTQQEDSAVYLCASTFGGVQRGTDTQYFGPGTRLTVL.

The chain recombines TRBV9 with TRBJ2-7, with a possible D match to TRBD2 (6 bases). Germline CDR1 SGDLS, CDR2 YYNGEE. Trimming removed 0 bases from V and 3 bases from J, with 10 bases in between. This CDR3 region has 14 residues. The CDR3 spells CASSVAYGGYEQYF. CDR3 sequence (DNA): TGTGCCAGCAGCGTAGCTTACGGGGGCTACGAGCAGTACTTC.

This clone was counted a single time. The chain employs TRBV7-3 and TRBJ2-2; no firm D call. With 5 bases removed from V and 0 bases from J, the gap between germline ends came to 7 bases. Germline V gene sequence: CDR1 SGHTA, CDR2 FQGTGA. The CDR3 sequence is 14 residues long. CDR3 bases: TGTGCCAGCAGCCCTTCTCCGAACACCGGGGAGCTGTTTTTT. It yields the protein CASSPSPNTGELFF.

The V gene is TRBV5-8, the J gene TRBJ1-1, with 10 positions matching TRBD1. Germline V gene sequence: CDR1 SGHTS, CDR2 YDEGEE. CDR3 length equals 19 residues. V lost 2 bases and J lost 1; bases outside the gene matches: 14. The CDR3: CASSFDGTGVKGGNTEAFF. Here the CDR3 DNA reads TGTGCCAGCAGCTTCGATGGGACAGGGGTGAAGGGGGGGAACACTGAAGCTTTCTTT.

This clone was seen repeatedly, ten times or more. The V gene is TRBV27, the J gene TRBJ1-5, with 8 bases fitting TRBD1. CDR1 and CDR2 from the germline V gene are MNHEY and SMNVEV (reference sequence). CDR3 length equals 15 residues. V lost 6 bases and J lost 1; bases outside the gene matches: 5. The DNA for the CDR3 is TGTGCCAGCAGGGACAGGGAAGGGAGCAATCAGCCCCAGCATTTT. It specifies CASRDREGSNQPQHF.

V usage is TRBV11-2 and J usage is TRBJ2-7; 13 bases agree with TRBD2. The germline V gene encodes CDR1 SGHAT and CDR2 FQNNGV. The V and J ends lost 4 bases and 2 bases, in that order; junction bases with no gene match: 11. This CDR3 spans 18 amino acids. CDR3 in DNA: TGTGCCAGCAGCTGGGGCCTAGGGACTAGCGGGACAACCTACGAGCAGTACTTC. It codes for CASSWGLGTSGTTYEQYF.

V usage is TRBV7-3 and J usage is TRBJ2-6; TRBD2 might be the D (5 bases). CDR1 SGHTA and CDR2 FQGTGA come from the germline V gene. The ends were cut back, 5 bases at V and 0 bases at J, with 17 bases in the middle. This CDR3 has 18 residues. The CDR3: CASSPYARADSGANVLTF. CDR3 nucleotides: TGTGCCAGCAGCCCTTACGCACGAGCGGACTCTGGGGCCAACGTCCTGACTTTC.

This clone was found many times. The chain joins TRBV7-9 to TRBJ2-7, with TRBD2 as a possible D gene (6 bases). Germline CDR1 and CDR2: SEHNR and FQNEAQ (reference sequence). There are 13 residues in the CDR3. V lost 2 bases, J lost 6 bases, and 11 bases lay in between. The CDR3 sequence: CASSLWQGGEQYF. In nucleotides, the CDR3 is TGTGCCAGCAGCTTATGGCAGGGAGGCGAGCAGTACTTC.

The chain combines TRBV6-2 or TRBV6-3 with TRBJ1-3; TRBD1 aligns across 7 bases. The ends lost 5 bases at V and 0 bases at J; junction bases unmatched: 1. Germline assignment: CDR1 MNHEY and CDR2 SVGEGT. The CDR3 totals 14 residues. CDR3 amino acids: CASSRDSSGNTIYF. DNA of the CDR3: TGTGCCAGCAGTCGGGACAGCTCTGGAAACACCATATATTTT.

This clone showed up just once. The J gene is TRBJ1-2, the V gene TRBV6-5; possible D gene TRBD1, 6 bases. In germline, CDR1 is MNHEY, CDR2 SVGAGI. This CDR3 has 15 amino acids. V lost 4 bases and J 6 bases, leaving 18 bases between the germline ends. CDR3 in DNA: TGTGCCAGCAGTTCGACAGGTCTGTCCTTAAATGGCTACACCTTC. Translated, it gives CASSSTGLSLNGYTF.